This TCR beta chain is from a study of PD-1 blockade in classical Hodgkin lymphoma. Autologous stem cell transplantation was followed by relapse in every patient, and brentuximab vedotin exposure varied. Complete response, partial response or progressive disease were the best responses. V was clipped by 1 base and J by 3 bases, with 8 bases between them. The CDR3 sequence is 14 residues long. CDR1 and CDR2 from the germline V gene are SGDLS and YYNGEE. The data were produced by immunoSEQ multiplex PCR, yet TCRdb's version contains in-frame clones alone and is incomplete. The profile shows about 22,000 clones, around 65% of them singletons.

Material: peripheral blood mononuclear cells (PBMCs), obtained at baseline. The receptor comes from a human donor with classical Hodgkin lymphoma. The chain links TRBV9 to TRBJ1-5; D gene unclear. CDR3 bases: TGTGCCAGCAGCGTATCCGTTGACAATCAGCCCCAGCATTTT. It specifies CASSVSVDNQPQHF.